This is a list of T cell receptor beta chains from one sample in a study of T-cell reconstitution after alpha-beta-depleted transplantation in children. TCRdb fed the PCR reads into MiXCR, producing one record per CDR3 protein. The sample lists 400,000 to 500,000 distinct CDR3 sequences; approximately 10% were seen once. Material: PBMCs from the stem cell graft donor, obtained from the stem cell graft. These receptors originate from a human donor who donated a stem cell graft to a child with acute myeloid leukemia. Both conserved end residues are part of each CDR3. A D gene is named only where the DNA matches it firmly. Expanded clones get a size class; other rows say once, few or many, or leave the size out.

TRBJ2-1	many	TRBD2	13	TRBV9	TGTGCCAGCAGCGTAGAGGGACTAGCGGATACAAATTTC	CASSVEGLADTNF
TRBJ1-1	many	.	11	TRBV7-2	TGTGCCAGCACCAGGAACACTGAAGCTTTCTTT	CASTRNTEAFF
TRBJ1-1	.	TRBD1	16	TRBV7-9	TGTGCCAGCAGCAACGACAGGGACCCTACGAACACTGAAGCTTTCTTT	CASSNDRDPTNTEAFF
TRBJ2-7	few	TRBD2	13	TRBV6-1	TGTGCCAGCAGTGGGACTAGCGGAACCGAGCAGTACTTC	CASSGTSGTEQYF
TRBJ1-5	.	.	14	TRBV6-2/TRBV6-3	TGTGCCAGCAGTAGCTTGACAGTCAATCAGCCCCAGCATTTT	CASSSLTVNQPQHF
TRBJ1-1	.	.	16	TRBV9	TGTGCCAGCAGCGTGAACGCCAGGGCGAAGAACACTGAAGCTTTCTTT	CASSVNARAKNTEAFF
TRBJ1-4	.	.	14	TRBV10-2	TGCGCCAGCAGTGGTTGGAGCGATAATGAAAAACTGTTTTTT	CASSGWSDNEKLFF
TRBJ1-2	.	.	15	TRBV6-1	TGTGCCAGCAGCCTGGACGGGGGATTTAACTATGGCTACACCTTC	CASSLDGGFNYGYTF
TRBJ1-1	.	TRBD1	14	TRBV29-1	TGCAGCGTTGCCGCCGGGACAGGGAGTACTGAAGCTTTCTTT	CSVAAGTGSTEAFF
TRBJ1-5	few	.	15	TRBV12-3/TRBV12-4	TGTGCCAGCAGTCCCGGGAGCAAGAGCAATCAGCCCCAGCATTTT	CASSPGSKSNQPQHF
TRBJ2-3	few	TRBD1	15	TRBV10-3	TGTGCCATCAGTGAGCCGGGACAGGGTACTTATACGCAGTATTTT	CAISEPGQGTYTQYF
TRBJ2-5	.	TRBD2	15	TRBV20-1	TGCAGTGCCCGGGCGGGGGGCGCGAAACAAGAGACCCAGTACTTC	CSARAGGAKQETQYF
TRBJ2-7	.	TRBD2	17	TRBV20-1	TGCAGTGCTAGAGCTGACAGAGGGCTAGCGGTTTCCTACGAGCAGTACTTC	CSARADRGLAVSYEQYF
TRBJ2-3	few	TRBD2	17	TRBV5-1	TGCGCCAGCAGCTTGGGGGGTACGAGCGGGGTCACAGATACGCAGTATTTT	CASSLGGTSGVTDTQYF
TRBJ2-1	few	TRBD2	13	TRBV12-5	TGTGCTAGTGGTTTGGACAGACTAGCAGAGCAGTTCTTC	CASGLDRLAEQFF
TRBJ2-3	.	TRBD2	15	TRBV5-1	TGCGCCAGCAGCTGGGAACTAGCGGGGGGCGATACGCAGTATTTT	CASSWELAGGDTQYF
TRBJ2-2	few	TRBD1	14	TRBV20-1	TGCAGTGCCAAAGACAGGGCCAACACCGGGGAGCTGTTTTTT	CSAKDRANTGELFF
TRBJ2-5	.	TRBD1	15	TRBV5-5	TGTGCCAGCAGCTTTACAGGGGGCTTCCAAGAGACCCAGTACTTC	CASSFTGGFQETQYF
TRBJ2-2	.	.	16	TRBV3-1	TGTGCCAGCAGCCAAGGAATGGATTTGCAGCTCGGGGAGCTGTTTTTT	CASSQGMDLQLGELFF
TRBJ2-3	.	.	15	TRBV6-5	TGTGCCAGCAGTTACTCGGGGCAGAAAACAGATACGCAGTATTTT	CASSYSGQKTDTQYF
TRBJ2-2	many	.	14	TRBV5-6	TGTGCCAGCAGCTTGGACCAAAACACCGGGGAGCTGTTTTTT	CASSLDQNTGELFF
TRBJ2-3	many	.	15	TRBV7-2	TGTGCCAGCAGCCCCCTACCGGTGGGGGCAGGTACGCAGTATTTT	CASSPLPVGAGTQYF
TRBJ2-1	.	.	15	TRBV6-5	TGTGCCAGCAGTTACAGGGTTGGCGCCTACAATGAGCAGTTCTTC	CASSYRVGAYNEQFF
TRBJ2-3	many	TRBD2	15	TRBV20-1	TGCAGTGCCAAACGACTAGCGGGAAACACAGATACGCAGTATTTT	CSAKRLAGNTDTQYF
TRBJ2-3	few	TRBD2	16	TRBV12-3/TRBV12-4	TGTGCCAGCAGTTCACGGACTAGCGGGGCTGGAGATACGCAGTATTTT	CASSSRTSGAGDTQYF
TRBJ2-5	few	TRBD2	16	TRBV29-1	TGCAGCGTCTCAAGGGCTAGCGGGAGGGCCGGGGAGACCCAGTACTTC	CSVSRASGRAGETQYF
TRBJ1-1	many	TRBD1	13	TRBV10-3	TGTGCCATCAGTGAGGCGGACAGGGGAGAAGCTTTCTTT	CAISEADRGEAFF
TRBJ2-2	.	TRBD2	18	TRBV27	TGTGCCAGCAGCACCCCCCGGACTAGCGGGTCGAACACCGGGGAGCTGTTTTTT	CASSTPRTSGSNTGELFF
TRBJ2-7	many	TRBD2	13	TRBV7-9	TGTGCCAGCAGCTCCAGCGGGGCCTACGAGCAGTACTTC	CASSSSGAYEQYF
TRBJ1-2	many	.	14	TRBV5-8	TGTGCCAGCAGCTTGGCGCCTCAGTGGTCCGGCTACACCTTC	CASSLAPQWSGYTF
TRBJ2-2	.	.	14	TRBV29-1	TGCAGCGTGGCGGCCCAATGGGAGCACGGGGAGCTGTTTTTT	CSVAAQWEHGELFF
TRBJ2-1	few	.	15	TRBV5-1	TGCGCCAGCAGCTCAACCCGGGCAGCCTACAATGAGCAGTTCTTC	CASSSTRAAYNEQFF
TRBJ2-2	.	.	14	TRBV11-3	TGTGCCAGCCAGGGCGACTACCTCACCGGGGAGCTGTTTTTT	CASQGDYLTGELFF
TRBJ1-5	few	.	13	TRBV12-3/TRBV12-4	TGTGCCAGCAGTTTCAACATCAATCAGCCCCAGCATTTT	CASSFNINQPQHF
TRBJ2-1	many	TRBD2	15	TRBV7-6	TGTGCCAGCAGCTTAGCGGGGGGGGTTAGAAATGAGCAGTTCTTC	CASSLAGGVRNEQFF
TRBJ2-1	few	.	15	TRBV20-1	TGCAGTGCTCAGTTGGGGCGGCGTAGCGCCAATGAGCAGTTCTTC	CSAQLGRRSANEQFF
TRBJ2-1	many	.	15	TRBV20-1	TGCAGTGCTAGAGATGGACGGCCCCTTCCCCATGAGCAGTTCTTC	CSARDGRPLPHEQFF
TRBJ2-1	.	TRBD2	15	TRBV11-3	TGTGCCAGCAGCTTAGATGGGCGGGAGGCCGGGGGGCAGTTCTTC	CASSLDGREAGGQFF
TRBJ1-5	many	.	14	TRBV12-3/TRBV12-4	TGTGCCAGCAGTTTGTCAGGGTGGGATCAGCCCCAGCATTTT	CASSLSGWDQPQHF
TRBJ2-1	.	.	12	TRBV25-1	TGTGCCAGCAGTGAAGCTGGATATGAGCAGTTCTTC	CASSEAGYEQFF
TRBJ2-2	few	TRBD1	14	TRBV7-3	TGTGCCAGCAGCTTCGTCGACAGGGCCGGGGAGCTGTTTTTT	CASSFVDRAGELFF
TRBJ2-3	few	TRBD2	19	TRBV11-2	TGTGCCAGCAGCTTAGAGGGTCCGGGCCTAGCGGGCTCCAGAGATACGCAGTATTTT	CASSLEGPGLAGSRDTQYF
TRBJ1-1	few	.	13	TRBV12-5	TGTGCTAGTGGTTTTATCATGAACACTGAAGCTTTCTTT	CASGFIMNTEAFF
TRBJ2-1	.	.	13	TRBV3-1	TGTGCCAGCAGCCAAGTGGTACAAGGTGAGCAGTTCTTC	CASSQVVQGEQFF
TRBJ1-5	many	.	13	TRBV12-3/TRBV12-4	TGTGCCAGCAGTTTCGGGCAGAATCAGCCCCAGCATTTT	CASSFGQNQPQHF
TRBJ2-2	.	.	14	TRBV7-9	TGTGCCAGCAGCGGACAGCCGAACACCGGGGAGCTGTTTTTT	CASSGQPNTGELFF
TRBJ1-3	many	.	16	TRBV12-3/TRBV12-4	TGTGCCAGCAGTTTGCTCGTCCCCCGCTCTGGAAACACCATATATTTT	CASSLLVPRSGNTIYF
TRBJ2-1	many	.	15	TRBV5-1	TGCGCCAGCAGCCTGAGGGAAGGATTGGGCAATGAGCAGTTCTTC	CASSLREGLGNEQFF
TRBJ2-7	.	TRBD1	16	TRBV6-2/TRBV6-3	TGTGCCAGCAGTTACCGGGACAGGGTTGAAGGGTACGAGCAGTACTTC	CASSYRDRVEGYEQYF
TRBJ2-7	many	.	13	TRBV5-1	TGCGCCAGCAGCTGGAGGGGGTCCTTGGAGCAGTACTTC	CASSWRGSLEQYF
TRBJ2-2	few	.	14	TRBV7-2	TGTGCCAGCAGCTGGGGAACGAACACCGGGGAGCTGTTTTTT	CASSWGTNTGELFF
TRBJ2-1	.	.	15	TRBV7-3	TGTGCCAGCAGCCCCTCTGGGTCCCCTAGCAATGAGCAGTTCTTC	CASSPSGSPSNEQFF
TRBJ2-1	once	.	12	TRBV5-1	TGCGCCAGCAGCTCGACAGACAATGCGCAGTTCTTC	CASSSTDNAQFF
TRBJ1-2	few	.	14	TRBV29-1	TGCAGCGGGGGTCCGAGTCTCCTTAACTATGGCTACACCTTC	CSGGPSLLNYGYTF